This T cell receptor beta chain is drawn from a study of blood T cell repertoires in COVID-19. Across the study: COVID-19 samples, acute and convalescent, were from the United States, Italy and Spain.

In germline, CDR1 is SGHTA, CDR2 FQGNSA. CDR3 length equals 15 residues. V lost 0 bases to trimming and J lost 0 bases; unmatched junction nucleotides: 1. The protocol was immunoSEQ multiplex PCR, while the TCRdb copy is restricted to in-frame clones and leaves out a portion. The sample has 250,000 to 300,000 clones, around 84% seen once. The study recruited people aged about 18 to 95 years across about two dozen US areas. Self-reported history from a screening survey and questionnaire set each donor's cohort. All recovered Cohort 3 donors got two negative PCRs, got clearance, or saw symptom resolution.

The specimen sequenced was PBMCs or T cells enriched from blood (not recorded which). The chain uses TRBV7-2 and TRBJ2-7, with 8 bases aligning to TRBD1. The clonotype originates from a young man who had recovered from COVID-19. CDR3 loop: CASSLAQGASYEQYF. CDR3 nucleotide sequence: TGTGCCAGCAGCTTAGCCCAGGGGGCCTCCTACGAGCAGTACTTC.